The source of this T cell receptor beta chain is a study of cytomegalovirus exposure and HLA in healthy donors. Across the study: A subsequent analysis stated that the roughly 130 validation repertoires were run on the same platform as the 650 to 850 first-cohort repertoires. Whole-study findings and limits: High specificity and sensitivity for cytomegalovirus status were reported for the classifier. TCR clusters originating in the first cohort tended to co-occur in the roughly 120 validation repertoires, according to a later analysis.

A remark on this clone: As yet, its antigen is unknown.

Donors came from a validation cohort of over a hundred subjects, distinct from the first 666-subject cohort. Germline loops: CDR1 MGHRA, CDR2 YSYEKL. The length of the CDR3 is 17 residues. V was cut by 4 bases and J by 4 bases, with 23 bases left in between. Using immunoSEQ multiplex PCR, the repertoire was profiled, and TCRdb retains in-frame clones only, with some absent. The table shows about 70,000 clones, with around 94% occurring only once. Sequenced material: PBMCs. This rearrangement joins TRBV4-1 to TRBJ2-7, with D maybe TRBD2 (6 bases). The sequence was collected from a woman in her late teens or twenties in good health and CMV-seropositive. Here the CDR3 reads CASSPGVVPTRGYEQYF. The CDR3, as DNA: TGCGCCAGCAGCCCGGGAGTTGTTCCTACTCGGGGTTACGAGCAGTACTTC.